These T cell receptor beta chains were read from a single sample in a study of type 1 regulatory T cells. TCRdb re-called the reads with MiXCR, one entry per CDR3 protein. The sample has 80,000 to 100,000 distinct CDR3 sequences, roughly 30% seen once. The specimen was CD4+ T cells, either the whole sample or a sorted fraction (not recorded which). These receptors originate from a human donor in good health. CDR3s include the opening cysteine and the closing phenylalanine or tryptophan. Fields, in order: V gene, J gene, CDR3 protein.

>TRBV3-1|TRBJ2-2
CASSKALGATGTGELFF
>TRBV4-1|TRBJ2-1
CASSQDRAVRGGNEQFF
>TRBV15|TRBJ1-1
CATSRITGSEAFF
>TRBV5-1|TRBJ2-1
CASRPTGDIYNGQFF
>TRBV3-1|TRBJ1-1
CASSRGSNEAFF
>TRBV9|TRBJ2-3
CASSASGTGGWDTQYF
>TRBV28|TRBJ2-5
CASTPNPGQGRETQYF
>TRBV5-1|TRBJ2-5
CASSCSTGTGETQYF
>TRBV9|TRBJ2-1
CASSVFSPRSGSLNEQFF
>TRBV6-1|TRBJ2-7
CTSSETASYEQYF
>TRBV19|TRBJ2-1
CASSMTSGRPTDEQFF
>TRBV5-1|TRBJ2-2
CASSPQNPNTGELFF
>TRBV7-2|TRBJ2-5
CASSPDRGRETQYF
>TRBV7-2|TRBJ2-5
CASSIGTGLETQYF
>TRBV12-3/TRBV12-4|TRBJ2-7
CASSLTSFYEQYF
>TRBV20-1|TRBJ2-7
CSARRQGPIYEQYF
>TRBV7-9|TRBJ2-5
CASSYSGISAETQYF
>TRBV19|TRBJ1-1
CASTIGKGGLVWTEAFF
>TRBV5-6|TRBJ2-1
CASSRIQSNEQFF
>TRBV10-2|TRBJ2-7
CASSSLDRGSNYEQYF
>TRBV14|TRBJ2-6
CASSLDNRVGANVLTF
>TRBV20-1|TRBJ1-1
CSASIGGALSEAFF
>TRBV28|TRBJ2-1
CASGDYNNEQFF